Sequencing of this T cell receptor (beta chain) was carried out in a study of T cells after yellow fever vaccination. In its sample, this clonotype was seen a few times. Its antigen is unknown. UMIs were added to TCR cDNA along with a universal primer site when it was made by 5'RACE template switching. From the 5' RACE reads, TCRdb called clonotypes with MiXCR, one entry per CDR3 protein. The data hold nearly 350,000 distinct CDR3 sequences, with approximately 8% observed a single time. Points from the study as a whole: Peak timing came faster in the weaker secondary response, day 5 versus 15. Only a small proportion of the clonotypes turned up in both the CD4 and the CD8 compartments, likely arising from convergent recombination. Most primary-vaccination clones recurred post-booster (more than 95% CD4, around 88% CD8).

The source is a man aged 18 to 30 who received the YFV17D yellow fever vaccine. This sample comprised PBMCs, obtained more than 40 days after the first yellow fever vaccination.

The CDR3 DNA reads as TGTGCCAGCAGTGCGGTTGGGAAAGGGGAAGAGACCCAGTACTTC. Its translation: CASSAVGKGEETQYF. The J gene is TRBJ2-5, the V gene TRBV12-3 or TRBV12-4; a weak D match, TRBD1 (5 bases). The CDR3 covers 15 residues. V was cut by 5 bases and J by 3 bases, with 16 bases left in between.